This paragraph covers one TCR beta chain sequence. What it recognizes is unknown. The data belong to a study of beta chain features in type 1 diabetes. Germline V gene lookup returns CDR1 MGHRA and CDR2 YSYEKL. The CDR3 is made up of 15 amino acids. V shed 1 base and J shed 3 bases, with 13 bases lying between them. Each donor gave one heparinised blood draw averaging about 116 mL. The study, taken as a whole, reports: Researchers report that Type 1 diabetes patients had moderately but significantly shorter TCRB CDR3s across all four CD4+ subsets. Fewer junction insertions and more nucleotide deletions appeared in type 1 diabetes patients. The similarity of naive, central memory and Treg TCRB repertoires appeared greater among patients than among healthy donors.

The study reverse transcribed the entire isolated RNA, so it sequenced expressed TCRB transcripts. The method was immunoSEQ multiplex PCR; TCRdb's version includes in-frame clones alone and lacks a portion of them. The sample shows about 160,000 clones, just over 8% of them seen only once. The sequenced sample consisted of central memory CD4+ T cells from blood. This TCR was recovered from a woman aged 18 to 35 with type 1 diabetes. This chain connects TRBV4-1 to TRBJ2-7; D is possibly TRBD2 (6 bases). This chain's CDR3 is CASSQALGGNYEQYF. In DNA, the CDR3 is TGCGCCAGCAGCCAAGCCTTAGGCGGGAACTACGAGCAGTACTTC.